The present TCR beta chain was sequenced within a study of blood T cell repertoires in COVID-19. Measured with immunoSEQ multiplex PCR; TCRdb has only the in-frame clones, and not every one. The table shows about 190,000 clones, with roughly 90% occurring only once. Trimming removed 3 bases from V and 10 bases from J; junction bases left unmatched: 3. Germline V gene lookup returns CDR1 SEHNR and CDR2 FQNEAQ (reference sequence). The CDR3 is 14 amino acids. The sequencing sample was made of peripheral blood. The clonotype was recovered from a man between 45 and 60 years old with acute or convalescent COVID-19. The V and J genes are TRBV7-9 and TRBJ1-6; 10 nucleotides line up with TRBD1. The DNA for the CDR3 is TGTGCCAGCAGCTTCGGGACAGGGGAGTCACCCCTCCACTTT. Amino acids: CASSFGTGESPLHF.